The 2 T cell receptor beta chains below were found in one sample sequenced in a study of blood T cell repertoires in COVID-19. Profiled with immunoSEQ multiplex PCR; TCRdb holds only in-frame clones, not every one. The table has about 170,000 clones, less than 85% seen once. Sequenced input: peripheral blood. These TCRs come from an elderly woman with active or convalescent COVID-19.

The chain links TRBV6-5 to TRBJ1-3; TRBD1 is a possible D gene (5 bases). Trimming removed 6 bases from V and 11 bases from J, with 17 bases in between. Germline V gene data show CDR1 as MNHEY and CDR2 as SVGAGI. The CDR3 length is 13 residues. CDR3 amino acids: CASSLGQKYAIYF. In nucleotides, the CDR3 is TGTGCCAGCAGCCTGGGGCAGAAGTACGCCATATATTTT.

The chain couples TRBV14 to TRBJ2-7; TRBD2 matches at 11 bases. CDR3 length equals 15 residues. The V and J ends lost 4 bases and 0 bases, in that order; junction bases with no gene match: 2. CDR1 SGHDN and CDR2 FVKESK come from the germline V gene. This chain's CDR3 is CASSRLAGLSYEQYF. CDR3 bases: TGTGCCAGCAGCCGACTAGCGGGACTCTCCTACGAGCAGTACTTC. Filled out from reference TRBV14 and TRBJ2-7, the complete variable domain reads EAGVTQFPSHSVIEKGQTVTLRCDPISGHDNLYWYRRVMGKEIKFLLHFVKESKQDESGMPNNRFLAERTGGTYSTLKVQPAELEDSGVYFCASSRLAGLSYEQYFGPGTRLTVT.